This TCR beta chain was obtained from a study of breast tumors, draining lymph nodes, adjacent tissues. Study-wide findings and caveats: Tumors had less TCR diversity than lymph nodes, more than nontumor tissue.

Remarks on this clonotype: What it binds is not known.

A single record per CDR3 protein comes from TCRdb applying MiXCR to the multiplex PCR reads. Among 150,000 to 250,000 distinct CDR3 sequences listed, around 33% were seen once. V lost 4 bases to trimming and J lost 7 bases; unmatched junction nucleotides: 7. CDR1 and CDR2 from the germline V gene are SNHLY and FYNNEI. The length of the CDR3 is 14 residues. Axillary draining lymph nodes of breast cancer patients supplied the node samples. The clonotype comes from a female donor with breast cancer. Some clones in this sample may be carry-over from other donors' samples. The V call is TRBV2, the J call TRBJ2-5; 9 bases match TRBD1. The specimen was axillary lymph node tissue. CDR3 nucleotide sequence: TGTGCCAGCAGTGTAGGGACAGGGCGCCGGACCCAGTACTTC. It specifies CASSVGTGRRTQYF.